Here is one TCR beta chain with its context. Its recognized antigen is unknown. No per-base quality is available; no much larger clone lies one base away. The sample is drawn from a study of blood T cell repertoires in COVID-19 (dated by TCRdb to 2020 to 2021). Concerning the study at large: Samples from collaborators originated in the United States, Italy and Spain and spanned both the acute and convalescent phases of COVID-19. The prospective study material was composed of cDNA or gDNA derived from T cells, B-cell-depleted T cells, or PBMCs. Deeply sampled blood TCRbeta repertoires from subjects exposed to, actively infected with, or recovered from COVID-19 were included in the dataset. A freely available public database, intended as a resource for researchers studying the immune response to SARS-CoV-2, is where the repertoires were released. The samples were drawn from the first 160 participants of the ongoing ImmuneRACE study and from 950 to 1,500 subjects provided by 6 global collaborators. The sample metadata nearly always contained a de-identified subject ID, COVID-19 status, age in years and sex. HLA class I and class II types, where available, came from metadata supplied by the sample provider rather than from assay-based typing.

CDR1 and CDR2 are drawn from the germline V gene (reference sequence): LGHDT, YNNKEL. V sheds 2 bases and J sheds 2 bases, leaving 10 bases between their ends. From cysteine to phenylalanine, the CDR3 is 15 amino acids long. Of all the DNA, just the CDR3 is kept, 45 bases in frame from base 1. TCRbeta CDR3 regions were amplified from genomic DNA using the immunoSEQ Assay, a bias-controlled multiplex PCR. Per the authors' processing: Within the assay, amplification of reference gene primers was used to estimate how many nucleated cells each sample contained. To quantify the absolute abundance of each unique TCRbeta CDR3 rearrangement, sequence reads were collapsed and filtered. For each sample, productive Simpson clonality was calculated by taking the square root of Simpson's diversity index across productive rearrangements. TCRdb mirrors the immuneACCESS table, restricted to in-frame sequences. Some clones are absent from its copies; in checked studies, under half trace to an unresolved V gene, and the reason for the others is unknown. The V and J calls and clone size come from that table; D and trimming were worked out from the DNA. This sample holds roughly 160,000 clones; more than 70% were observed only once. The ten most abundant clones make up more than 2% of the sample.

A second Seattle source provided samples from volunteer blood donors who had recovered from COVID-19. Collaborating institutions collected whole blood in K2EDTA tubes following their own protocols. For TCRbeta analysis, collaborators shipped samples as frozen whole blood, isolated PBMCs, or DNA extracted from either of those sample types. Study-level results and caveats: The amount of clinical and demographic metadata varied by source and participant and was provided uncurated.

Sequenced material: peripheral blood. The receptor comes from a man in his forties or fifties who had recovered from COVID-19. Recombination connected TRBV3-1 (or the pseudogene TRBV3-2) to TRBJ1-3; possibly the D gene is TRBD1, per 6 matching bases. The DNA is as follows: TGTGCCAGCAGCCAAAGAACAGGGCCTGGAAACACCATATATTTT. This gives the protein CASSQRTGPGNTIYF.